The 13 T cell receptor beta chains presented below share a single source sample, sequenced in a study of siplizumab effects on memory and regulatory T cells. Sequencing was performed with immunoSEQ multiplex PCR; in TCRdb, only in-frame clones are kept and a portion is missing. The sample lists roughly 100,000 clones; 92% were seen once. The sequencing input was CD4+ T cells sorted from blood. Receptors were obtained from a human donor in good health.

This clone was picked up one time. This chain links TRBV27 with TRBJ2-4; no definite D call. The CDR3 is 14 amino acids. Germline values: CDR1 MNHEY, CDR2 SMNVEV (reference sequence). Trimming left V 4 bases short and J 0 bases short, with 7 bases between. Written as DNA, the CDR3 is TGTGCCAGCAGTTCGCCCGGAGCCAAAAACATTCAGTACTTC. Its protein product is CASSSPGAKNIQYF.

The chain carries TRBV19 and TRBJ2-1, with D perhaps TRBD2 (6 bases). CDR3 length equals 13 residues. The V end lost 4 bases, the J end lost 8 bases, and 12 bases lay between the germline ends. Germline V gene sequence: CDR1 LNHDA, CDR2 SQIVND (reference sequence). The CDR3 region is CASSSTRGYEQFF. CDR3 in DNA: TGTGCCAGTAGTAGCACCCGGGGGTATGAGCAGTTCTTC.

The chain employs TRBV27 and TRBJ2-5, with TRBD2 matching 11 bases. V shed 2 bases, J shed 1 base, and the junction held 6 bases outside the gene matches. CDR1 is MNHEY, CDR2 SMNVEV, per germline (reference sequence). The CDR3 contains 17 residues. The CDR3 DNA is TGTGCCAGCAGTTTAATATTTGGGACTAGCGGCCAAGAGACCCAGTACTTC. Translation: CASSLIFGTSGQETQYF.

The chain recombines TRBV5-1 with TRBJ2-1; D might be TRBD1 (6 bases). Germline lookup yields CDR1 SGHRS and CDR2 YFSETQ. The CDR3 has 15 residues. Deletions cut 5 bases from V and 4 bases from J, with 16 bases between. The chain's CDR3 is CASRPRDTLYNEQFF. In DNA form, the CDR3 reads TGCGCCAGCAGGCCCCGGGACACGCTTTACAATGAGCAGTTCTTC.

The chain carries TRBV21-1 and TRBJ1-3. TRBV21-1 represents a pseudogene. The CDR3 runs to 15 residues. The CDR3 DNA is TGTGCCAGCAGCCTCGGTCATGACTCTGGAAACACCATATATTTT. This sequence encodes CASSLGHDSGNTIYF.

This chain links TRBV11-3 with TRBJ2-1; TRBD2 might be the D (6 bases). Germline loops: CDR1 SGHNT, CDR2 YENEEA. V was pared by 5 bases and J by 6 bases, with 11 bases between. This CDR3 comprises 13 residues. DNA of the CDR3: TGTGCCAGCAGCCGCGGGGCCCGCAATGAGCAGTTCTTC. Protein product: CASSRGARNEQFF. Combining the CDR3 with reference TRBV11-3 and TRBJ2-1 gives the whole variable domain EAGVVQSPRYKIIEKKQPVAFWCNPISGHNTLYWYLQNLGQGPELLIRYENEEAVDDSQLPKDRFSAERLKGVDSTLKIQPAELGDSAVYLCASSRGARNEQFFGPGTRLTVL.

The chain recombines TRBV4-2 with TRBJ2-1; 11 nucleotides align to TRBD2. CDR1 and CDR2 from the germline V gene are LGHNA and YNFKEQ. The CDR3 contains 16 residues. The trim removed 4 bases at V and 9 bases at J, leaving 11 bases unmatched. CDR3 sequence reads: CASSPTSGSLLGEQFF. CDR3 bases: TGTGCCAGCAGCCCAACTAGCGGGAGTCTTCTCGGTGAGCAGTTCTTC.

This chain connects TRBV11-2 to TRBJ1-3; 7 bases agree with TRBD1. CDR1 and CDR2 (germline): SGHAT, FQNNGV. This CDR3 comprises 15 residues. With V trimmed by 5 bases and J by 3 bases, 7 bases remained unmatched. The CDR3 DNA is TGTGCCAGCAGCCTGGACAGGCGGGTTGGAAACACCATATATTTT. Translation: CASSLDRRVGNTIYF. The whole variable domain, filled in from reference TRBV11-2 and TRBJ1-3, reads EAGVAQSPRYKIIEKRQSVAFWCNPISGHATLYWYQQILGQGPKLLIQFQNNGVVDDSQLPKDRFSAERLKGVDSTLKIQPAKLEDSAVYLCASSLDRRVGNTIYFGEGSWLTVV.

The chain uses TRBV5-8 and TRBJ1-5; 10 nucleotides line up with TRBD1. Trimming removed 6 bases from V and 4 bases from J; junction bases left unmatched: 7. This CDR3 has 15 residues. CDR1 is SGHTS, CDR2 YDEGEE, per germline. CDR3 loop: CASTHRGQGNQPQHF. In nucleotides, the CDR3 is TGTGCCAGCACCCATCGGGGACAGGGGAATCAGCCCCAGCATTTT.

The chain couples TRBV7-7 to TRBJ2-3, with 8 bases identical to TRBD2. Trimming took 1 base from V and 3 from J; bases not matched to a gene: 0. CDR3 length: 14 amino acids. Germline V gene data show CDR1 as SSHAT and CDR2 as FNYEAQ (reference sequence). This CDR3 reads CASSLGGRTDTQYF. CDR3 sequence (DNA): TGTGCCAGCAGCTTAGGCGGGAGGACAGATACGCAGTATTTT.

The rearrangement links TRBV27 to TRBJ2-5, with D perhaps TRBD1 (6 bases). In germline, CDR1 is MNHEY, CDR2 SMNVEV (reference sequence). CDR3 length: 18 residues. The V and J ends lost 6 bases and 2 bases respectively, with 25 bases between them. For the CDR3, the DNA is TGTGCCAGCAGGGCTCGTATTTTCCAGGGGACCCTACAAGAGACCCAGTACTTC. Translated, it gives CASRARIFQGTLQETQYF.

The chain carries TRBV30 and TRBJ2-3; no reliable D call. V lost 3 bases, J lost 9 bases, and 10 bases lay in between. The CDR3 spans 11 residues. The V gene's germline CDR1 is GTSNPN and CDR2 SVGIG (reference sequence). CDR3 in DNA: TGTGCCTGGAGGACCCTCAAGACGCAGTATTTT. Protein sequence: CAWRTLKTQYF.

J is TRBJ2-1 and V is TRBV7-2; 9 nucleotides line up with TRBD2. The germline CDR1 and CDR2 sequences are SGHTA and FQGNSA. V shed 5 bases, J shed 7 bases, and the junction held 6 bases outside the gene matches. This CDR3 contains 14 residues. Here the CDR3 DNA reads TGTGCCAGCAGCCGTGGACTAGCGTGGAATGAGCAGTTCTTC. Its translation: CASSRGLAWNEQFF.